These T cell receptor beta chains were read from a single sample in a study of cytomegalovirus exposure and HLA in healthy donors. The assay was immunoSEQ multiplex PCR, and TCRdb's table has in-frame clones only and misses some. The sample records 150,000 to 200,000 clones, roughly 70% being singletons. Sequences were obtained from PBMCs. These receptors all stem from a woman in her twenties or thirties in good health and CMV-seronegative. Each CDR3 is given with its conserved first and last residue.

j_gene | v_gene | CDR3aa
TRBJ2-6 | TRBV7-3 | CASSPGGSGANVLTF
TRBJ2-4 | TRBV19 | CASSIGAENIQYF
TRBJ1-5 | TRBV10-3 | CAIGGQYGQPQHF
TRBJ2-7 | TRBV29-1 | CSAADRGKYEQYF
TRBJ2-5 | TRBV2 | CASSEAQYRGKETQYF
TRBJ2-7 | TRBV19 | CASTEGGGQGIYEQYF
TRBJ2-7 | TRBV7-8 | CASSGPYEQYF
TRBJ2-7 | TRBV2 | CASRGGWSGRGGFSSYEQYF
TRBJ2-5 | TRBV27 | CASSLKAGGGETQYF
TRBJ1-2 | TRBV5-4 | CASSLDFGQGYGYTF
TRBJ1-1 | TRBV19 | CASSSPAGGGTEAFF
TRBJ1-3 | TRBV5-4 | CASSLGQGAPGNTIYF
TRBJ1-2 | TRBV6-5 | CASSYGTANYGYTF
TRBJ2-7 | TRBV7-2 | CASSLVLAGAREQYF
TRBJ2-7 | TRBV25-1 | CASRTGPYEQYF
TRBJ2-3 | TRBV7-9 | CASSLTGGTSTDTQYF
TRBJ2-3 | TRBV15 | CATSSGRGWASGDTDTQYF
TRBJ2-5 | TRBV6-1 | CASTGQPQETQYF
TRBJ2-2 | TRBV28 | CASSKGPGGANTGELFF
TRBJ2-7 | TRBV27 | CASSYGTTYEQYF
TRBJ1-2 | TRBV5-1 | CASSLVGQGTPNGYTF
TRBJ2-1 | TRBV7-2 | CASSQPTSDEQFF
TRBJ2-7 | TRBV6-1 | CASRGWASSYEQYF
TRBJ2-7 | TRBV7-2 | CASSRDRGRSYEQYF
TRBJ2-5 | TRBV7-8 | CASSTPGQGARETQYF
TRBJ1-2 | TRBV7-2 | CASSLVGGTNYGYTF
TRBJ2-7 | TRBV15 | CATSRVVGTARTPLQYF
TRBJ2-7 | TRBV6-5 | CASSYSSRTEQYF
TRBJ1-3 | TRBV5-8 | CASSLGTGDYSGNTIYF
TRBJ2-3 | TRBV5-1 | CASSLAGGPADTQYF
TRBJ2-1 | TRBV9 | CASSQTSGSYNEQFF
TRBJ2-1 | TRBV7-8 | CASTPVYSSYNEQFF
TRBJ2-7 | TRBV29-1 | CSASGQTYEQYF
TRBJ2-2 | TRBV15 | CATSPTIPGGTGELFF
TRBJ1-2 | TRBV9 | CASSAQGLLGYTF
TRBJ2-2 | TRBV5-1 | CASSFLGTGPGELFF
TRBJ1-4 | TRBV25-1 | CASSVNMGGQGARKLFF
TRBJ1-6 | TRBV7-2 | CASKAGEVYNSPLHF
TRBJ2-1 | TRBV19 | CASSRLLGGAYNEQFF
TRBJ2-3 | TRBV19 | CASSPETGQGTDTQYF
TRBJ2-1 | TRBV9 | CASSVMEGGWDNEQFF
TRBJ2-5 | TRBV6-5 | CASTVDRSSSWTQYF
TRBJ2-1 | TRBV11-3 | CASSLGTGYNEQFF
TRBJ2-5 | TRBV9 | CASSALGQPQETQYF
TRBJ2-7 | TRBV4-1 | CASSQGRGGQPNSYEQYF
TRBJ1-2 | TRBV18 | CASSPDRTYGYTF
TRBJ1-1 | TRBV7-3 | CASSPSGGFGTEAFF
TRBJ2-1 | TRBV7-8 | CASSLDLAGSVQFF
TRBJ2-2 | TRBV5-1 | CASSALGSGGYTGELFF
TRBJ1-3 | TRBV7-8 | CASSPGTAGNTIYF
TRBJ1-1 | TRBV29-1 | CSGGGMDTEAFF
TRBJ1-2 | TRBV5-1 | CASSGGDPGGERMF
TRBJ2-1 | TRBV18 | CASSPLSAGGSSNEQFF
TRBJ2-3 | TRBV7-3 | CASSMTSGTTDTQYF
TRBJ2-7 | TRBV28 | CASSFTGWNEQYF
TRBJ2-1 | TRBV4-2 | CASSQALGLGGYNEQFF
TRBJ1-1 | TRBV7-2 | CASSSRQAYTEAFF
TRBJ1-2 | TRBV29-1 | CSVVEVPNYGYTF
TRBJ2-1 | TRBV6-5 | CASRVDRGMNEQFF